Each of the 23 T cell receptor beta chains below was sequenced from the same sample in a study of CD8+ T cells in alopecia areata. Sequencing used cDNA as its template, made by extracting RNA and reverse transcribing it. TCRdb's copy holds only in-frame clones and misses some; the assay was immunoSEQ multiplex PCR. The specimen gives 200,000 to 300,000 clones without singletons; the ten biggest hold about 1.2%. CD4, CD8alpha, NKG2D, NKG2ACE and other markers guided sorting of pooled cutaneous lymph node cells. Sequenced material: CD4+ T cells sorted from a lymph node. The origin of the receptors is a C3H/HeJ mouse with alopecia areata. The strain's MHC haplotype is H2-k.

In regard to this clone: Genes and germline are mouse. The CDR3 is cut off 4 residues early in the read; its end comes from the germline J gene. The rearrangement uses TRBV13-1 and TRBJ2-7; tentatively, D is TRBD2 (6 bases). Germline CDR1 and CDR2: NSHNY and SYGAGN. The CDR3 runs to 14 residues. CDR3 DNA, as far as it was read: TGTGCCAGCAGTGATGTCTGGGGCCCATAT. Its protein product is CASSDVWGPY. In full, the CDR3 reads CASSDVWGPYEQYF.

This clone was detected a few times. Genes and germline are mouse. The read terminates 4 residues ahead of where the CDR3 ends, so the germline J gene completes it. Within the sample, other DNA sequences also encode this same CDR3. The chain couples TRBV31 to TRBJ2-2; possibly TRBD2 for D (7 bases). Per the germline V gene, CDR1 is GKSSPN and CDR2 is SITVG. Trimming took 1 base from V and 2 from J, leaving 8 bases between them. CDR3 size: 14 residues. The CDR3 loop reads CAWSRGANTGQLYF. Partial CDR3 DNA: TGTGCCTGGAGTCGGGGGGCGAACACCGGG.

Only a few counts were recorded for this clone. Genes and germline are mouse. The missing CDR3 end, 4 residues past where the read stops, is filled in from the germline J gene. The same CDR3 is also encoded by other DNA sequences in this sample. The chain links TRBV31 to TRBJ2-1; 9 bases are a match to TRBD1. V lost 0 bases and J lost 1; bases outside the gene matches: 1. The CDR3 contains 15 residues. CDR1 is GKSSPN and CDR2 is SITVG in the germline V gene. This CDR3 is CAWSLGTGNYAEQFF. The part of the CDR3 DNA that was read is TGTGCCTGGAGTCTAGGGACAGGGAACTATGCT.

This clone occurred a few times. Mouse germline and gene names are used. From the germline J gene comes the end of the CDR3, since the read stops 4 residues before it. This chain joins TRBV4 and TRBJ2-1, with TRBD2 identical over 7 bases. Germline-derived CDR1 and CDR2 are LGHDT and YNNKQL (reference sequence). The CDR3 is 15 amino acids. V shed 5 bases, J shed 3 bases, and the junction held 7 bases outside the gene matches. The part of the CDR3 DNA that was read is TGTGCCAGCAGCCCTGGGGGTATGTTCTATGCT. Its protein product is CASSPGGMFYA. The CDR3 as a whole reads CASSPGGMFYAEQFF. The whole variable domain, remainder taken from reference TRBV4 and TRBJ2-1, is ETAVFQTPNYHVTQVGNEVSFNCKQTLGHDTMYWYKQDSKKLLKIMFSYNNKQLIVNETVPRRFSPQSSDKAHLNLRIKSVEPEDSAVYLCASSPGGMFYAEQFFGPGTRLTVL.

In its sample, this clone was seen a few times. These gene names are mouse names. With the read ending 4 residues before the CDR3 end, the germline J gene is used to fill in that end. The chain is built from TRBV13-3 and TRBJ2-2, with TRBD2 matching 8 bases. Trimming at V came to 5 bases and at J to 0 bases, leaving 3 bases not matched to a gene. Looked up from germline, CDR1 is NNHDY and CDR2 is SYVADS. The CDR3 spans 15 residues. Partial CDR3 DNA: TGTGCCAGCAGAGCTGGGGGGCCAAACACCGGG. It is translated as CASRAGGPNTG. The entire CDR3 reads CASRAGGPNTGQLYF. The whole variable domain, filled in from reference TRBV13-3 and TRBJ2-2, reads EAAVTQSPRSKVAVTGGKVTLSCHQTNNHDYMYWYRQDTGHGLRLIHYSYVADSTEKGDIPDGYKASRPSQENFSLILELASLSQTAVYFCASRAGGPNTGQLYFGEGSKLTVL.

This clone was found many times. The gene names given are mouse names. The read ends 3 residues early relative to the CDR3; the germline J gene fills the gap. This chain links TRBV26 with TRBJ1-6, with TRBD1 matching over 8 bases. TRBJ1-6 belongs to the ORF category, with a function that is uncertain. V gave up 6 bases and J gave up 5 bases; unmatched junction bases: 6. CDR1 and CDR2 (germline): KGHPV, FQNQEV (reference sequence). The CDR3 has 15 amino acids. The DNA read from the CDR3 is TGTGCCAGCAGGCCGACAGGGGAGGATAATTCGCCC. This gives the protein CASRPTGEDNSP. The CDR3 as a whole reads CASRPTGEDNSPLYF.

This clone was observed a few times. Gene names and germline refer to mouse. The same CDR3 arises from other DNA sequences in this sample as well. The CDR3 bases that were read are TGTGCCAGCAGCCCGGGACAGGGTGCAGAA. This sequence encodes CASSPGQGAE. The full CDR3 sequence reads CASSPGQGAETLYF. This sequence joins TRBV13-1 and TRBJ2-3; 8 bases are shared with TRBD1. With the read ending 4 residues before the CDR3 end, the germline J gene is used to fill in that end. The CDR3 extends over 14 amino acids. Germline assignment: CDR1 NSHNY and CDR2 SYGAGN. V was clipped by 5 bases and J by 1 base; unmatched bases: 3.

With respect to this clone: Gene names follow the mouse nomenclature. The read terminates 4 residues ahead of where the CDR3 ends, so the germline J gene completes it. The J gene is TRBJ2-1, the V gene TRBV5, with a weak D call TRBD2 (5 bases). Trimming pared 0 bases from V and 1 base from J, leaving 10 bases between. The CDR3 totals 16 residues. CDR1 is LGHNA and CDR2 is YNLKQL in the germline V gene (reference sequence). CDR3 protein: CASSQESWVNYAEQFF. The CDR3 bases that were read are TGTGCCAGCAGCCAAGAATCCTGGGTAAACTATGCT.

As regards this clone: The listed genes are named as in mouse. The read gets to within 4 residues of the CDR3 end, and the germline J gene fills in the rest. The J gene is TRBJ2-7, the V gene TRBV13-1, with 7 positions matching TRBD1. This CDR3 comprises 14 residues. Germline lookup yields CDR1 NSHNY and CDR2 SYGAGN. CDR3 DNA (partial): TGTGCCAGCAGTGACACCCGGGACAGTTAT. This encodes CASSDTRDSY. The full CDR3 protein reads CASSDTRDSYEQYF.

A note on this clone: Any gene name here is a mouse gene name. Coverage ceases 4 residues before the CDR3 finishes, and the germline J gene fills in the end. The sample holds other DNA sequences that translate to the same CDR3. This chain connects TRBV1 to TRBJ2-7; 8 bases fit TRBD2. The V gene's germline CDR1 is NSQYPW and CDR2 LRSPGD (reference sequence). CDR3 length: 13 amino acids. Here the CDR3 reads CTCSAGGVYEQYF. CDR3 bases read: TGCACCTGCAGTGCTGGGGGGGTTTAT.

Of note for this clone: Gene names refer to mouse genes. Read data end 4 residues before the CDR3 end; the end is taken from the germline J gene. V gene TRBV13-1 combines with J gene TRBJ2-5; perhaps TRBD1 as D (6 bases). Trimming took off 3 bases at V and 1 base at J, with 12 bases between the two ends. Per the germline V gene, CDR1 is NSHNY and CDR2 is SYGAGN. The CDR3 is made up of 15 amino acids. The CDR3 DNA, read in part, is TGTGCCAGCAGTGGCGGGACAAACTACCAAGAC. This gives the protein CASSGGTNYQD. The CDR3, in full, reads CASSGGTNYQDTQYF.

The table lists this clone with a few counts. Gene names follow the mouse nomenclature. The read ends 4 residues shy of where the CDR3 ends; the end is completed using the germline J gene. Other DNA sequences from this sample encode an identical CDR3 as well. The chain has TRBV19 and TRBJ1-1; weak D call: TRBD1 (5 bases). Germline CDR1 reads FNHDT; CDR2 reads SITEND (reference sequence). The CDR3 has 13 residues. V was pared by 2 bases and J by 3 bases, with 8 bases between. The CDR3 DNA, read in part, is TGTGCCAGCAGTATCCGGGGGGACACA. Amino acid sequence: CASSIRGDT. The CDR3 in its entirety is CASSIRGDTEVFF.

This clone was detected a few times. All gene names here are mouse names. The DNA read from the CDR3 is TGTGCCTGGAGTTGGGACAGGGGGAACTATGCT. Encoded protein: CAWSWDRGNYA. The whole CDR3 protein reads CAWSWDRGNYAEQFF. The gene calls are TRBV31 and TRBJ2-1, with 11 bases that match TRBD1. The sequence runs out 4 residues before the end of the CDR3; the remainder is reconstructed from the germline J gene. There are 15 residues in the CDR3. V lost 2 bases and J lost 1; bases outside the gene matches: 1. Germline assignment: CDR1 GKSSPN and CDR2 SITVG. Together with reference TRBV31 and TRBJ2-1, the CDR3 gives the full variable domain: AQTIHQWPVAEIKAVGSPLSLGCTIKGKSSPNLYWYWQATGGTLQQLFYSITVGQVESVVQLNLSASRPKDDQFILSTEKLLLSHSGFYLCAWSWDRGNYAEQFFGPGTRLTVL.

This clone has a handful of counts. Genes and germline come from the mouse. CDR3 in amino acids: CASSHWGTSAETLYF. Partial CDR3 DNA: TGTGCCAGCAGTCACTGGGGGACTAGTGCAGAA. V gene TRBV4 combines with J gene TRBJ2-3, with TRBD2 identical over 8 bases. The read falls 4 residues short of the CDR3 end, and the missing part is taken from the germline J gene. Germline-derived CDR1 and CDR2 are LGHDT and YNNKQL (reference sequence). Unmatched junction bases numbered 5, after V lost 6 bases and J lost 0 bases. The CDR3 extends over 15 amino acids.

In regard to this clone: Gene names follow the mouse nomenclature. The read finishes 4 residues shy of the CDR3 end, and the germline J gene is used to complete it. The rearrangement links TRBV13-2 to TRBJ2-3, with TRBD1 identical over 10 bases. Germline CDR1 NNHNN, CDR2 SYGAGS (reference sequence). This CDR3 is 18 amino acids long. With 0 bases clipped from V and 0 bases from J, the junction kept 7 bases outside the gene matches. The part of the CDR3 DNA that was read is TGTGCCAGCGGTGATGCTCGGGACAGGGGCTCTAGTGCAGAA. This translates into CASGDARDRGSSAE. The whole CDR3 sequence reads CASGDARDRGSSAETLYF.

A few counts support this clone. Gene names refer to mouse genes. The read terminates 4 residues ahead of where the CDR3 ends, so the germline J gene completes it. Other DNA variants within this sample encode the same CDR3. The rearrangement joins TRBV14 to TRBJ1-2; D perhaps matches TRBD1 (6 bases). Germline V gene sequence: CDR1 SGHDT, CDR2 FRDEAV. The CDR3 totals 13 residues. The V end lost 4 bases, the J end lost 1 base, and 8 bases lay between the germline ends. The DNA read from the CDR3 is TGTGCCAGCAGTCCGGGACAAAACTCC. This gives the protein CASSPGQNS. In full, the CDR3 reads CASSPGQNSDYTF.

Many counts were recorded for this clone. The gene names here belong to mouse. The read ends 4 residues before the CDR3 terminus; that terminus is restored from the germline J gene. Other DNA sequences in this sample translate to the same CDR3. The chain joins TRBV13-1 to TRBJ2-2; D remains ambiguous. Trimming cost V 5 bases and J 0 bases, with 5 bases left between them. The CDR3 sequence is 13 residues long. Germline V CDR1 and CDR2: NSHNY, SYGAGN. CDR3 residues: CASRTTNTGQLYF. The CDR3 bases that were read are TGTGCCAGCAGGACAACAAACACCGGG.

This clone occurred a few times. The gene names given are mouse names. The observed sequence ends 4 residues before the CDR3 terminus, with the missing tail filled in from the germline J gene. The chain joins TRBV1 to TRBJ1-1; D might be TRBD1 (5 bases). Per germline, CDR1 NSQYPW and CDR2 LRSPGD (reference sequence). The CDR3 totals 13 residues. With 3 bases removed from V and 3 bases from J, the gap between germline ends came to 8 bases. Incomplete CDR3 DNA: TGCACCTGCAGTGCCACGACAGACACA. Its translation is CTCSATTDT. The full CDR3 sequence reads CTCSATTDTEVFF.

With respect to this clone: Mouse names are used for the genes. The read ends 4 residues before the CDR3 terminus; that terminus is restored from the germline J gene. Other DNA sequences in the sample encode the same CDR3. J is TRBJ2-7 and V is TRBV13-1; 7 bases agree with TRBD2. The CDR3 consists of 14 residues. Germline-derived CDR1 and CDR2 are NSHNY and SYGAGN. V shed 1 base, J shed 0 bases, and the junction held 1 base outside the gene matches. CDR3 residues: CASSDSGGSYEQYF. The CDR3 DNA, read in part, is TGTGCCAGCAGTGATTCTGGGGGCTCCTAT.

The sample holds a few counts of this clone. The genes and germline here are from mouse. The sequenced fragment ends 3 residues before the CDR3 boundary, so the rest is inferred from the germline J gene. The chain is built from TRBV31 and TRBJ1-6; D is unclear. Being an ORF, TRBJ1-6 has a function that is uncertain. Germline V gene lookup returns CDR1 GKSSPN and CDR2 SITVG. This CDR3 contains 15 residues. The ends were cut back, 0 bases at V and 1 base at J, with 7 bases in the middle. The CDR3 bases that were read are TGTGCCTGGAGTCTAGCCCAGTCCTATAATTCGCCC. Residues: CAWSLAQSYNSP. The complete CDR3 protein is CAWSLAQSYNSPLYF.

The table lists this clone with many counts. The germline and genes are mouse ones. The CDR3 extends 4 residues past the end of the read, so its final part is completed from the germline J gene. Other DNA sequences from this sample encode an identical CDR3 as well. V gene TRBV13-3 combines with J gene TRBJ2-3; D is possibly TRBD1 (6 bases). V was shortened by 3 bases and J by 0 bases, with 8 bases between the two germline ends. There are 14 residues in the CDR3. Germline loops: CDR1 NNHDY, CDR2 SYVADS. The DNA read from the CDR3 is TGTGCCAGCAGTGGGACAGCTAGTGCAGAA. Its translation: CASSGTASAE. The full CDR3 sequence reads CASSGTASAETLYF.

To note about this clone: The genes are named according to mouse. The CDR3 end lies 4 residues beyond the end of the read and is filled in from the germline J gene. Other DNA sequences of this sample code for an identical CDR3. The chain has TRBV1 and TRBJ2-7; TRBD1 agrees at 7 bases. Per germline, CDR1 NSQYPW and CDR2 LRSPGD (reference sequence). The CDR3 has 13 residues. The covered CDR3 bases are TGCACCTGCAGTGCAGCAGGGGGTTAT. This gives the protein CTCSAAGGY. The CDR3 as a whole reads CTCSAAGGYEQYF.

This clone was seen a few times. Here the gene names and germline are mouse. The read ends 4 residues shy of where the CDR3 ends; the end is completed using the germline J gene. Additional DNA sequences in this sample encode the identical CDR3. The gene calls are TRBV17 and TRBJ2-1; 10 positions match TRBD2. Germline CDR1 MNHDT, CDR2 YYDKIL. This CDR3 comprises 15 residues. J gave up 2 bases and V 2 bases, and 0 bases lay outside the gene matches. CDR3 sequence reads: CASSRTGGDYAEQFF. Incomplete CDR3 DNA: TGTGCTAGCAGTAGAACTGGGGGGGACTATGCT. Together with reference TRBV17 and TRBJ2-1, the CDR3 gives the full variable domain: DTTVKQNPRYKLARVGKPVNLICSQTMNHDTMYWYQKKPNQAPKLLLFYYDKILNREADTFEKFQSSRPNNSFCSLYIGSAGLEYSAMYLCASSRTGGDYAEQFFGPGTRLTVL.